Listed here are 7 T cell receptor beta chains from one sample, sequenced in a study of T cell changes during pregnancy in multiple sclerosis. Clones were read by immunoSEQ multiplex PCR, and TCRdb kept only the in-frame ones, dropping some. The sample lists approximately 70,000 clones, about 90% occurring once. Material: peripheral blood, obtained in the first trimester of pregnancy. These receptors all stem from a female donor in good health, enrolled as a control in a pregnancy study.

CDR3 sequence (DNA): TGTGCCAGCAGCCGGGGGACAGGGGGCGGGACAGATACGCAGTATTTT. Amino acids: CASSRGTGGGTDTQYF. The chain links TRBV7-9 to TRBJ2-3; TRBD1 matches 12 bases. The CDR3 is 16 amino acids. With 5 bases clipped from V and 3 bases from J, the junction kept 6 bases outside the gene matches. The germline gives CDR1 SEHNR, CDR2 FQNEAQ (reference sequence).

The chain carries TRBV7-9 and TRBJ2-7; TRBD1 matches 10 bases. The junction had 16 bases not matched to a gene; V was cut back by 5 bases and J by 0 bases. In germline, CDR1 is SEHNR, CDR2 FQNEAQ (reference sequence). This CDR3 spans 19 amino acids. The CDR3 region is CASSLQKGQGMGGSYEQYF. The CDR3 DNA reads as TGTGCCAGCAGCCTGCAGAAGGGACAGGGGATGGGTGGCTCCTACGAGCAGTACTTC.

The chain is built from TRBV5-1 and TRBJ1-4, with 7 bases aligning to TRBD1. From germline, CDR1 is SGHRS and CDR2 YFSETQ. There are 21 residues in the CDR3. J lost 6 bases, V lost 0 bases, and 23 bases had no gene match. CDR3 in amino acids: CASSLDGRAGTATPEDEKLFF. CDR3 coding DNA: TGCGCCAGCAGCTTGGATGGTCGAGCCGGGACAGCTACGCCGGAGGATGAAAAACTGTTTTTT.

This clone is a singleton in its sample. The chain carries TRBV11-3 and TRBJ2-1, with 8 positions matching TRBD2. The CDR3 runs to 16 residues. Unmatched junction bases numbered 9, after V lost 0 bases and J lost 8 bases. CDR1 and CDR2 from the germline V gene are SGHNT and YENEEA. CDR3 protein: CASSLEGNSGKDEQFF. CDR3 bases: TGTGCCAGCAGCTTAGAAGGTAATAGCGGGAAGGATGAGCAGTTCTTC.

CDR3 bases: TGCGCCAGCAAGGTGCCGCTACGGGAATATGATGAAGCTTTCTTT. It specifies CASKVPLREYDEAFF. V usage is TRBV5-1 and J usage is TRBJ1-1; D uncertain. Germline V lookup: CDR1 SGHRS, CDR2 YFSETQ. V was cut by 6 bases and J by 7 bases, with 22 bases left in between. This CDR3 spans 15 amino acids. The entire variable domain, with the rest obtained from reference TRBV5-1 and TRBJ1-1, is as follows: KAGVTQTPRYLIKTRGQQVTLSCSPISGHRSVSWYQQTPGQGLQFLFEYFSETQRNKGNFPGRFSGRQFSNSRSEMNVSTLELGDSALYLCASKVPLREYDEAFFGQGTRLTVV.

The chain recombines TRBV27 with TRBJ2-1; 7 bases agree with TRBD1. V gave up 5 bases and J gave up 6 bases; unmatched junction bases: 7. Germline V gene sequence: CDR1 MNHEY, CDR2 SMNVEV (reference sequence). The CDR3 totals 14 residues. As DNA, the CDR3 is TGTGCCAGCAGTCCGAGACAGGGATCCAATGAGCAGTTCTTC. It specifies CASSPRQGSNEQFF.

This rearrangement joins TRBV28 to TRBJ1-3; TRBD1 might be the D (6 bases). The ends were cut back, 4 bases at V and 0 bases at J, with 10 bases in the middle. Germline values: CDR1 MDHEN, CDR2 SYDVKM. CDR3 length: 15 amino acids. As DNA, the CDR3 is TGTGCCAGCAGTTCCGGGACACTCTCTGGAAACACCATATATTTT. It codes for CASSSGTLSGNTIYF.